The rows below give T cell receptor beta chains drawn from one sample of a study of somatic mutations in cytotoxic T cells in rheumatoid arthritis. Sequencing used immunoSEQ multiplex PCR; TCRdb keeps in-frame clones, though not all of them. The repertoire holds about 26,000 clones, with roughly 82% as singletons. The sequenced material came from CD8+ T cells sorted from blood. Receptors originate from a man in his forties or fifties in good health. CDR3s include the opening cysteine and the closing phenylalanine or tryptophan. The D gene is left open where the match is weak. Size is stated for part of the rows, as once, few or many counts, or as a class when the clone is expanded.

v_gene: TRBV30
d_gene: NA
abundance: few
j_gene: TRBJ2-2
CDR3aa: CAWRMLGIGELFF
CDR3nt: TGTGCCTGGAGGATGCTGGGCATCGGGGAGCTGTTTTTT

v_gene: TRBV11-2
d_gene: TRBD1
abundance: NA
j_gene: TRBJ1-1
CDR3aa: CASSPGTGNTEAFF
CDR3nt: TGTGCCAGCAGCCCAGGGACAGGGAACACTGAAGCTTTCTTT

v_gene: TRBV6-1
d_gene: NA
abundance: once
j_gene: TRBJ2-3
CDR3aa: CASKRIRDTQYF
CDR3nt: TGTGCCAGCAAGCGGATTAGAGATACGCAGTATTTT

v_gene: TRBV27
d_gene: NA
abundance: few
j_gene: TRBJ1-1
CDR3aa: CASSLSRGTEAFF
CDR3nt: TGTGCCAGCAGTTTATCGCGGGGCACTGAAGCTTTCTTT

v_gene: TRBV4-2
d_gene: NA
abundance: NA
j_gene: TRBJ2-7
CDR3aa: CASSEGRGAGEQYF
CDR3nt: TGTGCCAGCAGCGAGGGCCGGGGGGCAGGGGAGCAGTACTTC

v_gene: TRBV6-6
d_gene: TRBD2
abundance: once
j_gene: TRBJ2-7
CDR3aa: CASSWTRLAAPYEQYF
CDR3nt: TGTGCCAGCAGTTGGACTAGACTAGCTGCACCCTACGAGCAGTACTTC

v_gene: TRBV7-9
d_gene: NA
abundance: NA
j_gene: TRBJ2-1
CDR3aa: CASSLSGNEQFF
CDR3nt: TGTGCCAGCAGCTTAAGTGGCAATGAGCAGTTCTTC

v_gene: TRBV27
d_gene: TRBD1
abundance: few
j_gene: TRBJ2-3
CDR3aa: CASSFTGGADTQYF
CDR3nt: TGTGCCAGCAGTTTTACAGGGGGCGCAGATACGCAGTATTTT

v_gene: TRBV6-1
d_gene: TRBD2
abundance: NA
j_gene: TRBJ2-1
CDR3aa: CASNFGGEGFNEQFF
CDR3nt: TGTGCCAGTAACTTTGGGGGGGAAGGGTTCAATGAGCAGTTCTTC

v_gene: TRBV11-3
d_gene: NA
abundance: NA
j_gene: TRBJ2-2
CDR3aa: CASSLWGSPGELFF
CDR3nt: TGTGCCAGCAGCCTGTGGGGGTCCCCCGGGGAGCTGTTTTTT

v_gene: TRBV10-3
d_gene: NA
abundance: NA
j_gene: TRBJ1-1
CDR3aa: CATTAGQEAFF
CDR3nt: TGTGCCACCACAGCGGGCCAGGAAGCTTTCTTT

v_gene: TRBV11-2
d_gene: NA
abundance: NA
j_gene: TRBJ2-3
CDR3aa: CASSLGYLQWETDTQYF
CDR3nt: TGTGCCAGCAGCTTAGGCTACTTGCAGTGGGAGACAGATACGCAGTATTTT

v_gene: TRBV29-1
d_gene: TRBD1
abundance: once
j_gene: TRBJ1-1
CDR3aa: CSVDNPTGVNTEAFF
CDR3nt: TGCAGCGTTGATAACCCGACAGGGGTGAACACTGAAGCTTTCTTT

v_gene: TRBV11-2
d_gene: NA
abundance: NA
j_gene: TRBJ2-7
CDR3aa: CASSLGDSYEQYF
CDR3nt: TGTGCCAGCAGCTTGGGAGATTCCTACGAGCAGTACTTC

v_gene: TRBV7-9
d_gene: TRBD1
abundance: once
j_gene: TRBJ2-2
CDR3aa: CASTPLPGQAFPGELFF
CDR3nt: TGTGCCAGCACCCCACTACCGGGACAGGCTTTCCCCGGGGAGCTGTTTTTT

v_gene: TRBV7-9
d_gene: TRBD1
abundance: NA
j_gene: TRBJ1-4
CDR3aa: CASSLRDRGGEKLFF
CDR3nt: TGTGCCAGCAGCCTCCGGGACAGGGGTGGTGAAAAACTGTTTTTT

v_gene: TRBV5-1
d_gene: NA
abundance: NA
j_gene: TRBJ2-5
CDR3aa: CASRLDLSGIETQYF
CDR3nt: TGCGCCAGCAGGTTGGACTTGTCGGGAATAGAGACCCAGTACTTC

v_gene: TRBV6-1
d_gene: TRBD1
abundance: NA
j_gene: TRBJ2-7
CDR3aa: CASSEAPLDRGYEQYF
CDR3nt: TGTGCCAGCAGTGAAGCTCCCCTCGACAGGGGCTACGAGCAGTACTTC

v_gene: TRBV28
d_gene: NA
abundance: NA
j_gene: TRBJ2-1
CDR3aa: CASSPGTSTLGYEQFF
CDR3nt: TGTGCCAGCAGTCCCGGGACCTCGACTCTGGGGTATGAGCAGTTCTTC

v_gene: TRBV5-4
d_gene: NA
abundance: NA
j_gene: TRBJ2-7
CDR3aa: CASSLDGTYEQYF
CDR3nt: TGTGCCAGCAGCTTGGATGGGACCTACGAGCAGTACTTC

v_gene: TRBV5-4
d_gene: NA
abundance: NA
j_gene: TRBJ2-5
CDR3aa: CASSLRPAEQYF
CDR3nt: TGTGCCAGCAGCTTGCGACCCGCTGAGCAGTACTTC

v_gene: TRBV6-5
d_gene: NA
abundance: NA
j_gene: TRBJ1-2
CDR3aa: CASSYSEGGYGYTF
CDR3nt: TGTGCCAGCAGTTACTCTGAGGGCGGGTATGGCTACACCTTC

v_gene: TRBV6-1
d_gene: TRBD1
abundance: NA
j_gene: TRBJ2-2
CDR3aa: CASSAPGQDTGELFF
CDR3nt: TGTGCCAGCAGTGCCCCGGGACAGGACACCGGGGAGCTGTTTTTT

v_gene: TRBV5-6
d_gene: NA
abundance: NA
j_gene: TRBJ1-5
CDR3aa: CASSLSRVGNQPQHF
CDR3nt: TGTGCCAGCAGCTTAAGCAGGGTAGGCAATCAGCCCCAGCATTTT

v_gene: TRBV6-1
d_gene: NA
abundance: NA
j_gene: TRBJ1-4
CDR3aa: CASSDRGTNEKLFF
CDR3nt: TGTGCCAGCAGTGATAGGGGAACTAATGAAAAACTGTTTTTT

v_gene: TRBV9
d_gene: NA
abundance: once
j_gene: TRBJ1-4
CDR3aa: CASSVEGKTNEKLFF
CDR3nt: TGTGCCAGCAGCGTAGAGGGGAAAACTAATGAAAAACTGTTTTTT

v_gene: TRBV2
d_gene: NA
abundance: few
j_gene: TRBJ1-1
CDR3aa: CASPDGSRDTEAFF
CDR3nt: TGTGCCAGCCCCGACGGCAGTAGGGACACTGAAGCTTTCTTT

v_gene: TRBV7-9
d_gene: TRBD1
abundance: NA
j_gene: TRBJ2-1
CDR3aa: CASSPQRTGYSYNEQFF
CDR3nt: TGTGCCAGCAGCCCCCAGAGGACAGGCTACTCCTACAATGAGCAGTTCTTC

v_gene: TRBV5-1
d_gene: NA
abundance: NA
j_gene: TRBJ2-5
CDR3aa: CASAPLEGGSRETQYF
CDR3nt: TGCGCCAGCGCGCCTTTAGAAGGGGGTAGTAGAGAGACCCAGTACTTC

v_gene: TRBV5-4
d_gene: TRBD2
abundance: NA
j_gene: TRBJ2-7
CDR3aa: CASSLGLAGTYEQYF
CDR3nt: TGTGCCAGCAGCTTAGGACTAGCGGGAACCTACGAGCAGTACTTC

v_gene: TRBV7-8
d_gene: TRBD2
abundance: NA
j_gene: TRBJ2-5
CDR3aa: CASSSRLAGLQETQYF
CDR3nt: TGTGCCAGCAGCTCCAGACTAGCGGGCCTACAAGAGACCCAGTACTTC

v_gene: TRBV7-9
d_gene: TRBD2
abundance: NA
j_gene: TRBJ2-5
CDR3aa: CASSLISGRDLETQYF
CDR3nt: TGTGCCAGCAGCTTGATTAGCGGGAGGGATTTGGAGACCCAGTACTTC

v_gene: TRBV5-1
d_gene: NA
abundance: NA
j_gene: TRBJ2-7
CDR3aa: CASSLETSGLSSYEQYF
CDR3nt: TGCGCCAGCAGCTTGGAGACATCGGGACTCAGCTCCTACGAGCAGTACTTC

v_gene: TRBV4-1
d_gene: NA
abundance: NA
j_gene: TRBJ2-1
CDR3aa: CASSQESLETPTNNEQFF
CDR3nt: TGCGCCAGCAGCCAAGAATCCCTAGAAACGCCTACTAACAATGAGCAGTTCTTC

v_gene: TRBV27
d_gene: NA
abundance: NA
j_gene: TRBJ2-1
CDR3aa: CASGFDGRHTFF
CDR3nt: TGTGCCAGCGGCTTTGACGGGAGACACACGTTCTTC

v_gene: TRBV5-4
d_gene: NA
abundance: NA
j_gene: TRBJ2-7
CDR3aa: CASSLKREQKNEQYF
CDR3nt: TGTGCCAGCAGCTTGAAACGGGAGCAAAAAAACGAGCAGTACTTC

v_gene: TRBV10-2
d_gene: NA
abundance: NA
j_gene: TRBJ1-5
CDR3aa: CASSEISNQPQHF
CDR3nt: TGCGCCAGCAGCGAGATTAGCAATCAGCCCCAGCATTTT

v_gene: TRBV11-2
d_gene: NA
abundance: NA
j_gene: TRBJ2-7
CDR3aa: CASSSSHFTSMDEQYF
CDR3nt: TGTGCCAGCAGCTCCTCACACTTTACTAGTATGGACGAGCAGTACTTC

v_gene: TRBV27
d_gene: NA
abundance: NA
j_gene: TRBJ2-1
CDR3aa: CASSWTPMSSYNEQFF
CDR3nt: TGTGCCAGCAGTTGGACTCCTATGAGCTCCTACAATGAGCAGTTCTTC

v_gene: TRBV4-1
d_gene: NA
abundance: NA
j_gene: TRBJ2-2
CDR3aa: CASSQRPGSTGELFF
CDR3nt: TGCGCCAGCAGCCAACGTCCGGGAAGTACCGGGGAGCTGTTTTTT

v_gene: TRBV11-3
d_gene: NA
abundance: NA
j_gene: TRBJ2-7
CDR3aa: CASSPLAPYEQYF
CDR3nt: TGTGCCAGCAGCCCACTCGCACCCTACGAGCAGTACTTC

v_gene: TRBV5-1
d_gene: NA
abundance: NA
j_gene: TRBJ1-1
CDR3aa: CASSLEGGVNTEAFF
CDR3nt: TGCGCCAGCAGCTTGGAAGGGGGAGTGAACACTGAAGCTTTCTTT

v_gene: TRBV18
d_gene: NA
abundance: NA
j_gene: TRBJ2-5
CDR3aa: CASSPAETQYF
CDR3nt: TGTGCCAGCTCACCGGCAGAGACCCAGTACTTC

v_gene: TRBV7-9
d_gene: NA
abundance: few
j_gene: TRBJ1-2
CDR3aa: CASSSLSRDGYTF
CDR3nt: TGTGCCAGCAGCTCCCTATCGAGAGATGGCTACACCTTC

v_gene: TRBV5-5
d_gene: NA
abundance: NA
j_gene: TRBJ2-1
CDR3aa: CASSLAYGVGDEQFF
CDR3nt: TGTGCCAGCAGCTTGGCATACGGGGTTGGGGATGAGCAGTTCTTC

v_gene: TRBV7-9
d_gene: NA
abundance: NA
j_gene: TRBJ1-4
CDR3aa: CASSPELGGGKLFF
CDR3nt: TGTGCCAGCAGCCCCGAGTTGGGTGGAGGGAAACTGTTTTTT

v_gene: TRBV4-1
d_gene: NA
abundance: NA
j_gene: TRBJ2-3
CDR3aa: CASSQSFLPQVNTQYF
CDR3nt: TGCGCCAGCAGCCAAAGTTTCCTACCCCAGGTGAATACGCAGTATTTT